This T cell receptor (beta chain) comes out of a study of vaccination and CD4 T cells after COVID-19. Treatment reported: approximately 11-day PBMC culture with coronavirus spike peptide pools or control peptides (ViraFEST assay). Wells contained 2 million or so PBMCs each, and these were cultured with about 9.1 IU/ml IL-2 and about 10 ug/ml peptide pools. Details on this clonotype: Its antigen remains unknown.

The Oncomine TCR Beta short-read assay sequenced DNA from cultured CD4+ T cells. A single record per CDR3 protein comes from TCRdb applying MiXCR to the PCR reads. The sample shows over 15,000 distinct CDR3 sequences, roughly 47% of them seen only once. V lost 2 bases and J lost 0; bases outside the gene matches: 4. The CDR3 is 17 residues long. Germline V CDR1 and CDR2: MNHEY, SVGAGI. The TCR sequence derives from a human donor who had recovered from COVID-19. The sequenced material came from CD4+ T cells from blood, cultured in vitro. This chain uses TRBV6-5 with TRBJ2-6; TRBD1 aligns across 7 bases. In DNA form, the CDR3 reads TGTGCCAGCAGTTACGGGGGACAGCTCTCTGGGGCCAACGTCCTGACTTTC. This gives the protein CASSYGGQLSGANVLTF.